This entry describes one T cell receptor (beta chain). Its antigen is undetermined. These data come from a study of graft-versus-host responses after intestinal transplantation. Background on the study: Anti-thymocyte globulin induction preceded 2 to 4 years of tacrolimus and steroid maintenance in all recipients. Study findings and constraints: Within allografts, high graft-versus-host to host-versus-graft clonal ratios were seen among patients with graft-donor T cell macrochimerism. Recipient-marrow GvH clones were detected, some having first appeared in ileum or blood. Peak levels of circulating GvH clones tracked with early post-transplant HvG declines.

This CDR3 is 15 amino acids long. Germline values: CDR1 SGDLS, CDR2 YYNGEE. The V and J ends lost 2 bases and 8 bases, in that order; junction bases with no gene match: 9. Sequenced by immunoSEQ multiplex PCR; TCRdb stores in-frame clones only, minus some. The top ten clones hold 0.95% to 1.5% of a sample with 95,000 to 110,000 clones, 90% to 95% of them seen once. The clonotype was recovered from a human donor who received an intestinal transplant. This rearrangement joins TRBV9 to TRBJ2-1, with 8 bases aligning to TRBD2. The source material was unstimulated CD8+ T cells sorted from spleen or lymph node cells, sampled before intestinal transplant. The CDR3 sequence: CASSVSGTRFYEQFF. In nucleotides, the CDR3 is TGTGCCAGCAGCGTTTCCGGGACTAGGTTTTATGAGCAGTTCTTC.